The 16 T cell receptor beta chains in this list originate from one sample, sequenced in a study of CD8 T cells in Susac syndrome. A quantity of roughly 0.5 to 1 ug RNA underwent reverse transcription using random hexamers. From the immunoSEQ multiplex PCR reads, TCRdb called clonotypes with MiXCR, one entry per CDR3 protein. The sample shows around 23,000 distinct CDR3 sequences, 93% of them seen only once. Sequencing was performed on CD8+ T cells from PBMCs. All receptors derive from a human donor with Susac syndrome.

This chain joins TRBV19 and TRBJ2-7; TRBD1 agrees at 9 bases. From germline, CDR1 is LNHDA and CDR2 SQIVND (reference sequence). This CDR3 spans 15 amino acids. Unmatched junction bases numbered 5, after V lost 3 bases and J lost 2 bases. The CDR3 region is CASSIGQGSTYEQYF. The CDR3 DNA reads TGTGCCAGTAGTATCGGACAGGGGTCCACCTACGAGCAGTACTTC.

This clonotype was picked up a small number of times. The chain carries TRBV6-1 and TRBJ2-3; tentatively, D is TRBD1 (5 bases). CDR3 size: 14 residues. Between the trimmed V and J ends, which lost 7 bases and 1 base, there was a span of 12 bases. Germline assignment: CDR1 MNHNS and CDR2 SASEGT. The DNA for the CDR3 is TGTGCCAGCACCAGGGCTGTCGGCACAGATACGCAGTATTTT. Translated, it gives CASTRAVGTDTQYF.

V gene TRBV6-6 combines with J gene TRBJ1-6; no firm D call. V dropped 6 bases and J dropped 5 bases, with 11 bases sitting between them. This CDR3 comprises 14 residues. Per the germline V gene, CDR1 is MNHNY and CDR2 is SVGAGI (reference sequence). CDR3: CASSPPGNNSPLHF. As DNA, the CDR3 is TGTGCCAGCAGCCCCCCGGGTAATAATTCACCCCTCCACTTT.

The J gene is TRBJ2-5, the V gene TRBV24-1; perhaps TRBD2 as D (5 bases). Per germline, CDR1 KGHDR and CDR2 SFDVKD. Trimming pared 6 bases from V and 2 bases from J, leaving 21 bases between. The CDR3 loop spans 17 amino acids. CDR3: CATSSKEGLLGQETQYF. DNA of the CDR3: TGTGCCACCAGTTCAAAAGAAGGACTCTTAGGGCAAGAGACCCAGTACTTC.

The V gene is TRBV29-1, the J gene TRBJ2-3; no clear D. The CDR3 length is 14 residues. V was shortened by 3 bases and J by 2 bases, with 12 bases between the two germline ends. CDR1 is SQVTM and CDR2 is ANQGSEA in the germline V gene. As DNA, the CDR3 is TGCAGCGTTGAGGGCTCACTCAACACAGATACGCAGTATTTT. Its translation is CSVEGSLNTDTQYF.

The rearrangement joins TRBV7-9 to TRBJ2-2, with TRBD2 matching 9 bases. This CDR3 spans 16 amino acids. Germline values: CDR1 SEHNR, CDR2 FQNEAQ (reference sequence). Trimming cost V 4 bases and J 6 bases; bases outside gene matches: 9. CDR3 in amino acids: CASSSASGTPAGELFF. CDR3 DNA sequence: TGTGCCAGCAGCTCGGCTAGCGGGACTCCTGCCGGGGAGCTGTTTTTT.

The chain carries TRBV25-1 and TRBJ1-1; D unclear. The CDR3 runs to 14 residues. Trimming removed 1 base from V and 4 bases from J, with 10 bases in between. Germline CDR1 reads MGHDK; CDR2 reads SYGVNS. DNA of the CDR3: TGTGCCAGCAGTGAATTTGGCAGGCTCACTGAAGCTTTCTTT. Translating gives CASSEFGRLTEAFF.

This clonotype has only one observation. The CDR3 sequence is CASSSDRRPSRELFF. Here the CDR3 DNA reads TGTGCCAGCAGCTCCGACAGGAGGCCTTCGAGGGAGCTGTTTTTT. This chain connects TRBV7-9 to TRBJ2-2; TRBD1 might be the D (6 bases). Deletions cut 4 bases from V and 9 bases from J, with 18 bases between. Germline CDR1 and CDR2: SEHNR and FQNEAQ (reference sequence). The CDR3 extends over 15 amino acids.

V and J are TRBV4-3 and TRBJ1-2; TRBD1 might be the D (6 bases). CDR3 length equals 15 residues. Germline V gives CDR1 LGHNA, CDR2 YSLEER. With 2 bases removed from V and 5 bases from J, the gap between germline ends came to 15 bases. The CDR3 nucleotides read TGCGCCAGCAGCCAAAAACAGGGACCGTATTATGGCTACACCTTC. As protein: CASSQKQGPYYGYTF.

This sequence joins TRBV3-1 and TRBJ2-1; D possibly corresponds to TRBD2 (5 bases). The V and J ends lost 6 bases and 3 bases respectively, with 15 bases between them. Germline CDR1 LGHDT, CDR2 YNNKEL (reference sequence). This CDR3 spans 15 amino acids. The DNA for the CDR3 is TGTGCCAGCAGAAAGGACCCGGGGAACTACAATGAGCAGTTCTTC. Protein product: CASRKDPGNYNEQFF.

DNA for the CDR3: TGTGCCAGCAGCGTAGGGGAAGGGCCGGACAGGGTGTTTTTT. Amino acid sequence: CASSVGEGPDRVFF. The rearrangement links TRBV9 to TRBJ2-2, with TRBD1 identical over 8 bases. Losses at the gene ends were 0 bases for V and 15 bases for J; bases not matched to a gene: 10. This CDR3 has 14 amino acids. Germline CDR1 is SGDLS and CDR2 is YYNGEE.

The rearrangement joins TRBV2 to TRBJ1-1; no reliable D call. V was clipped by 3 bases and J by 8 bases, with 13 bases between them. CDR3 length: 13 amino acids. Per the germline V gene, CDR1 is SNHLY and CDR2 is FYNNEI. In nucleotides, the CDR3 is TGTGCCAGCAGTGACCTACTTCCCGGGGAAGCTTTCTTT. The encoded protein is CASSDLLPGEAFF.

The rearrangement links TRBV11-1 to TRBJ2-3; 7 nucleotides line up with TRBD2. The CDR3 has 16 residues. After removal of 5 bases from V and 2 bases from J, the junction contained 10 bases not matched to a gene. In germline, CDR1 is SGHAT, CDR2 FQDESV (reference sequence). This CDR3 is CASSLPRGVTTDTQYF. The CDR3 DNA sequence: TGTGCCAGCAGCCTCCCCCGGGGGGTTACCACAGATACGCAGTATTTT.

The CDR3 nucleotides read TGTGCCAGCAGCTTTCGAGGGCGAATTACTGAAAAACTGTTTTTT. Translating it yields CASSFRGRITEKLFF. The V call is TRBV11-2, the J call TRBJ1-4; D remains unclear. V gave up 3 bases and J gave up 7 bases, with 15 bases separating them. This CDR3 has 15 residues. Looked up from germline, CDR1 is SGHAT and CDR2 is FQNNGV.

This chain joins TRBV7-9 and TRBJ1-1; D gene uncertain. Between the trimmed V and J ends, which lost 2 bases and 1 base, there was a span of 11 bases. The CDR3 has 15 residues. From germline, CDR1 is SEHNR and CDR2 FQNEAQ (reference sequence). The CDR3 nucleotides read TGTGCCAGCAGCTTACTCCGACACGGGAACACTGAAGCTTTCTTT. The encoded protein is CASSLLRHGNTEAFF.

V gene TRBV20-1 combines with J gene TRBJ1-6; D possibly corresponds to TRBD1 (6 bases). This CDR3 has 16 residues. Germline loops: CDR1 DFQATT, CDR2 SNEGSKA (reference sequence). The V end lost 0 bases, the J end lost 6 bases, and 15 bases lay between the germline ends. The CDR3 nucleotides read TGCAGTGCTAGAGACCCCGTGGGGGCGCTTAATTCACCCCTCCACTTT. Its protein is CSARDPVGALNSPLHF.